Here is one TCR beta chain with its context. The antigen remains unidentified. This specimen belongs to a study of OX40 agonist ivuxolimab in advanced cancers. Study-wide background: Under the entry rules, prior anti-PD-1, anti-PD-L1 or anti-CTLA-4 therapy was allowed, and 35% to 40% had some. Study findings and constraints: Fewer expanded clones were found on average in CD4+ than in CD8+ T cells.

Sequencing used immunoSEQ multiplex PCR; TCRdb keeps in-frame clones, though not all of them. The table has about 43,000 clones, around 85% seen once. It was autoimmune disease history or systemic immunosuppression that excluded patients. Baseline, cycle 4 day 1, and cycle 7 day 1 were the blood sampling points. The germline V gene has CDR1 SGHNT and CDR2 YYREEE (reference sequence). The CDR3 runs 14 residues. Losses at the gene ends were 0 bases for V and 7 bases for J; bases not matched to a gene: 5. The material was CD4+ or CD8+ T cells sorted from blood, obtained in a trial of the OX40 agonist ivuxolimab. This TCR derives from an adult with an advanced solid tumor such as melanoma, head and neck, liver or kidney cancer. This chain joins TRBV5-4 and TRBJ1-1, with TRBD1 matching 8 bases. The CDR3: CASSLGTGMIEAFF. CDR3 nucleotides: TGTGCCAGCAGCTTGGGGACAGGGATGATTGAAGCTTTCTTT.